Below, 6 T cell receptor beta chains from the same sample are listed, as sequenced in a study of blood T cell repertoires in COVID-19. The repertoire was sequenced with immunoSEQ multiplex PCR; TCRdb's copy has only in-frame clones and lacks some. This sample has roughly 190,000 clones, with around 82% found just once. The sample taken for sequencing was PBMCs or T cells enriched from blood (not recorded which). All receptors derive from a woman in her fifties or sixties with acute COVID-19.

The gene calls are TRBV7-9 and TRBJ1-4; 8 nucleotides agree with TRBD1. The CDR3 runs 14 residues. Germline-derived CDR1 and CDR2 are SEHNR and FQNEAQ (reference sequence). After removal of 5 bases from V and 8 bases from J, the junction contained 7 bases not matched to a gene. In DNA, the CDR3 is TGTGCCAGCAGCCAAGACAGGGGAGGCGAAAAACTGTTTTTT. It encodes CASSQDRGGEKLFF. Full variable domain (outside the CDR3, taken from reference TRBV7-9 and TRBJ1-4): DTGVSQNPRHKITKRGQNVTFRCDPISEHNRLYWYRQTLGQGPEFLTYFQNEAQLEKSRLLSDRFSAERPKGSFSTLEIQRTEQGDSAMYLCASSQDRGGEKLFFGSGTQLSVL.

This clone turned up a few times. The rearrangement joins TRBV4-3 to TRBJ1-5; TRBD1 might be the D (5 bases). V dropped 0 bases and J dropped 5 bases, with 11 bases sitting between them. The CDR3 consists of 15 residues. Per germline, CDR1 LGHNA and CDR2 YSLEER. CDR3 coding DNA: TGCGCCAGCAGCCAAGAGGCCCGCAGGGATCAGCCCCAGCATTTT. Its protein is CASSQEARRDQPQHF.

The gene calls are TRBV9 and TRBJ2-5; D is undetermined. Trimming removed 3 bases from V and 4 bases from J, with 13 bases in between. This CDR3 spans 14 amino acids. Per germline, CDR1 SGDLS and CDR2 YYNGEE. CDR3 loop: CASSGRANGETQYF. As DNA, the CDR3 is TGTGCCAGCAGCGGTAGAGCGAATGGAGAGACCCAGTACTTC.

This clone turned up a few times. The chain recombines TRBV11-2 with TRBJ2-1, with TRBD2 identical over 10 bases. Germline V CDR1 and CDR2: SGHAT, FQNNGV. This CDR3 has 15 residues. The V and J ends lost 1 base and 7 bases, in that order; junction bases with no gene match: 4. The CDR3 DNA follows: TGTGCCAGCAGCTTAGTGGCTAGCGGGGGTAATGAGCAGTTCTTC. Its protein product is CASSLVASGGNEQFF.

This chain uses TRBV7-9 with TRBJ2-3, with 13 bases identical to TRBD2. Trimming took 5 bases from V and 5 from J; bases not matched to a gene: 7. CDR3 length: 16 residues. CDR1 is SEHNR, CDR2 FQNEAQ, per germline (reference sequence). The CDR3 protein is CASSRGLAGEGDTQYF. In DNA form, the CDR3 reads TGTGCCAGCAGCCGAGGACTAGCGGGAGAGGGAGATACGCAGTATTTT.

This clone was detected a few times. The CDR3 loop reads CASSSPNYRDREAFF. CDR3 nucleotide sequence: TGTGCCAGCTCAAGCCCCAACTATCGCGACAGAGAAGCTTTCTTT. V gene TRBV18 combines with J gene TRBJ1-1, with D possibly being TRBD1 (5 bases). Germline CDR1 reads KGHSH; CDR2 reads LQKENI. Trimming removed 5 bases at V and 8 bases at J, with 21 bases between. The length of the CDR3 is 15 residues.